A selection of T cell receptor beta chains follows, all from one sample in a study of cytomegalovirus exposure and HLA in healthy donors. Clones were sequenced by immunoSEQ multiplex PCR, and TCRdb holds only the in-frame ones, with some missing. The table lists 100,000 to 150,000 clones, less than 90% of them singletons. The sequencing sample was made of PBMCs. All receptors derive from a man aged 18 to 29 in good health and CMV-seropositive. The CDR3 runs from the conserved cysteine through the conserved F or W. A D gene is named only where the DNA matches it firmly. Rows give clone size only sometimes, using once, few, many, or a class for an expanded clone.

DNA	CDR3	size	J	D	V
TGTGCCAGCAGCGCTACAGGGCCTATGAACACTGAAGCTTTCTTT	CASSATGPMNTEAFF	NA	TRBJ1-1	NA	TRBV7-2
TGCGCCAGCACCTCCAAGACTAGCGGGTCCCGGGCAGCAGAGACCCAGTACTTC	CASTSKTSGSRAAETQYF	once	TRBJ2-5	TRBD2	TRBV5-1
TGCGCCAGCAGCCAAATGCGGAGGCTTTCCAGCTCCTACGAGCAGTACTTC	CASSQMRRLSSSYEQYF	NA	TRBJ2-7	NA	TRBV4-1
TGTGCCAGCAGCCCAGACAGACTCTCTGGAAACACCATATATTTT	CASSPDRLSGNTIYF	NA	TRBJ1-3	NA	TRBV9
TGTGCCAGCAGCTTAGATCAGGGAATGGCGGATGGCTACACCTTC	CASSLDQGMADGYTF	NA	TRBJ1-2	NA	TRBV11-2
TGTGCCAGTAGTTCCCGGGAAGGTGAAAAACTGTTTTTT	CASSSREGEKLFF	NA	TRBJ1-4	NA	TRBV19
TGTGCCAGCGCCTCCCCGGGTAAGAGCAATCAGCCCCAGCATTTT	CASASPGKSNQPQHF	NA	TRBJ1-5	NA	TRBV28
TGCGCCAGCAGCCAAGGGACGGGAACTAACTATGGCTACACCTTC	CASSQGTGTNYGYTF	NA	TRBJ1-2	NA	TRBV4-1
TGTGCCAGCAGCGCCTCTGGGGGCGCTGAAGCTTTCTTT	CASSASGGAEAFF	NA	TRBJ1-1	NA	TRBV9
TGTGCCAGCAGTGAACCCGCAGTGCTCTATGGCTACACCTTC	CASSEPAVLYGYTF	NA	TRBJ1-2	NA	TRBV2
TGTGCTAGTGGTTTGGTACTTGGAGCTAGCTACGAGCAGTACTTC	CASGLVLGASYEQYF	NA	TRBJ2-7	NA	TRBV12-5
TGTGCCAGCAGTCAAGGACTTTCTAATCAGCCCCAGCATTTT	CASSQGLSNQPQHF	once	TRBJ1-5	NA	TRBV27
TGTGCCAGCAGCCAAGAGGGGGGGACAGGAGGTTCACCCCTCCACTTT	CASSQEGGTGGSPLHF	NA	TRBJ1-6	TRBD1	TRBV4-2
TGTGCCAGCAGCCGCCGGGACAGGGAGTTCAATTCACCCCTCCACTTT	CASSRRDREFNSPLHF	NA	TRBJ1-6	TRBD1	TRBV7-8
TGCGCCAGCAGCTTGGAAGGACAGATCATGAACACTGAAGCTTTCTTT	CASSLEGQIMNTEAFF	NA	TRBJ1-1	NA	TRBV5-1
TGTGCCAGCAGTGAAGCAGGCCGAGTGGGGGGGCACATGAACACTGAAGCTTTCTTT	CASSEAGRVGGHMNTEAFF	few	TRBJ1-1	NA	TRBV2
TGCAGCGTAGGGTGGGGGGGCCTCTCCTACGAGCAGTACTTC	CSVGWGGLSYEQYF	NA	TRBJ2-7	NA	TRBV29-1
TGTGCCAGCAGTTTGAAGTTCGAAGGAGGGGGCGAAATACTTTATAGCAATCAGCCCCAGCATTTT	CASSLKFEGGGEILYSNQPQHF	NA	TRBJ1-5	TRBD1	TRBV28
TGTGCCAGCTCACCGGCCCAGGGGCCCTACGAGCAGTACTTC	CASSPAQGPYEQYF	NA	TRBJ2-7	NA	TRBV18
TGTGCCAGCAGCTTGGGGTCGGCAGGAAACGAGCAGTACTTC	CASSLGSAGNEQYF	NA	TRBJ2-7	NA	TRBV5-6
TGTGCCAGCAGCCTCCCAACGCGCCACTTT	CASSLPTRHF	NA	TRBJ1-6	NA	TRBV7-4
TGTGCCAGTAGTATAGACAGGGGAAAAATGAACACTGAAGCTTTCTTT	CASSIDRGKMNTEAFF	NA	TRBJ1-1	NA	TRBV19
TGTGCCAGCAGGGCTAGCGGGGGCAAAACCTACGAGCAGTACTTC	CASRASGGKTYEQYF	NA	TRBJ2-7	TRBD2	TRBV6-4
TGTGCCAGCAGCCCGCTGGACGCTCCAGCGGCCGGGGAGCTGTTTTTT	CASSPLDAPAAGELFF	NA	TRBJ2-2	NA	TRBV2
TGTGCCAGCAGCAAAGAAAGGTTCGGGTTAGGTGGAAACACCATATATTTT	CASSKERFGLGGNTIYF	NA	TRBJ1-3	NA	TRBV21-1
TGTGCCAGCAGCCCCCCAGCGGGGGAGAACACTGAAGCTTTCTTT	CASSPPAGENTEAFF	NA	TRBJ1-1	NA	TRBV6-7
TGTGCCAGCAGTGAGACTAGCGGGGGTCGGAATGAGCAGTTCTTC	CASSETSGGRNEQFF	NA	TRBJ2-1	TRBD2	TRBV6-1
TGTGCCAGCAGCTTAGCCACTAGCGGGGCGGAGACCCAGTACTTC	CASSLATSGAETQYF	NA	TRBJ2-5	TRBD2	TRBV7-9
TGTGCCAGCAGTTCGGACAGTTTTTCACCCCTCCACTTT	CASSSDSFSPLHF	NA	TRBJ1-6	NA	TRBV2
TGTGCCTGGGAGCATCGGTCCTACGAGCAGTACTTC	CAWEHRSYEQYF	NA	TRBJ2-7	NA	TRBV30
TGTGCCACCAGGACGGGCGACAGTACCTACGAGCAGTACTTC	CATRTGDSTYEQYF	NA	TRBJ2-7	NA	TRBV2
TGTGCCAGCAGTGACAATTTCAGGGTATCACCCTTCGGCAATCAGCCCCAGCATTTT	CASSDNFRVSPFGNQPQHF	NA	TRBJ1-5	NA	TRBV27
TGTGCCAGCAGTTCAAACAGGGACACTGAAGCTTTCTTT	CASSSNRDTEAFF	NA	TRBJ1-1	NA	TRBV7-6
TGTGCCAGCAGCTTAGGAGGGAAAGGATCGGTAGGCGAAAAACTGTTTTTT	CASSLGGKGSVGEKLFF	NA	TRBJ1-4	NA	TRBV11-2
TGTGCCAGCAGCTCCAGGACAGGAGCGGCAACTAATGAAAAACTGTTTTTT	CASSSRTGAATNEKLFF	NA	TRBJ1-4	TRBD1	TRBV5-6
TGTGCCAGCAGCTTAAATCCAACAGGGGAGGCAGTGGAGACCCAGTACTTC	CASSLNPTGEAVETQYF	NA	TRBJ2-5	NA	TRBV11-2
TGCGCCAGCAGCTTGCGGGTTGACAGGGACATTCAGTACTTC	CASSLRVDRDIQYF	NA	TRBJ2-4	TRBD1	TRBV5-1
TGTGCCAGCAGGGGGACAAGGAATTCCGATGAGCAGTTCTTC	CASRGTRNSDEQFF	NA	TRBJ2-1	NA	TRBV14
TGCAGCGGCCTGGGGGGCAATGAGCAGTTCTTC	CSGLGGNEQFF	NA	TRBJ2-1	NA	TRBV29-1
TGTGCCAGCAGTTACTCCATCGGGGGTTATTACGAGCAGTACTTC	CASSYSIGGYYEQYF	NA	TRBJ2-7	NA	TRBV6-5
TGTGCCAGCAGTCCCGACAGGAGGAACTACAATGAGCAGTTCTTC	CASSPDRRNYNEQFF	NA	TRBJ2-1	NA	TRBV27
TGTGCCAGCAGCGGACAGGGGGCCGGCACTGAAGCTTTCTTT	CASSGQGAGTEAFF	few	TRBJ1-1	TRBD1	TRBV9
TGTGCCAGCCGCCCGTTTGGGGGGAAAATGCCACCTGAAGGAAAACTGTTTTTT	CASRPFGGKMPPEGKLFF	NA	TRBJ1-4	NA	TRBV9
TGCGCCAGCAGCCAAGACGGGGGGCTTAGCACAGATACGCAGTATTTT	CASSQDGGLSTDTQYF	NA	TRBJ2-3	NA	TRBV4-1
TGCGCCAGCAGCCAAGTGATACAGGGGGAAGCTTTCTTT	CASSQVIQGEAFF	NA	TRBJ1-1	TRBD1	TRBV4-1
TGTGCCTGGAGTGTAGCCCCCTCCTACGAGCAGTACTTC	CAWSVAPSYEQYF	NA	TRBJ2-7	NA	TRBV30
TGTGCCAGCAGTCCCCCCCCATCCTACGAGCAGTACTTC	CASSPPPSYEQYF	NA	TRBJ2-7	NA	TRBV6-1
TGTGCCAGCAGCTCGCTAGGGGGATACCAAGAGACCCAGTACTTC	CASSSLGGYQETQYF	NA	TRBJ2-5	NA	TRBV7-3